The clone carrying this T cell receptor beta chain was seen once. The data were taken from a study of T cell changes during pregnancy in multiple sclerosis. The data were produced by immunoSEQ multiplex PCR, yet TCRdb's version contains in-frame clones alone and is incomplete. The sample carries 30,000 to 40,000 clones, around 89% recorded once. The V and J ends lost 4 bases and 5 bases, in that order; junction bases with no gene match: 10. This CDR3 is 17 amino acids long. Germline values: CDR1 ENHRY, CDR2 SYGVKD. J is TRBJ2-1 and V is TRBV10-3; TRBD2 matches 11 bases. Specimen: CD8+ T cells from peripheral blood mononuclear cells, collected in the second trimester of pregnancy. This receptor was identified in a female donor with multiple sclerosis, enrolled in a pregnancy study. The CDR3: CAISGTSGTSGNNEQFF. In nucleotides, the CDR3 is TGTGCCATCAGTGGTACCTCCGGGACTAGCGGAAACAATGAGCAGTTCTTC.